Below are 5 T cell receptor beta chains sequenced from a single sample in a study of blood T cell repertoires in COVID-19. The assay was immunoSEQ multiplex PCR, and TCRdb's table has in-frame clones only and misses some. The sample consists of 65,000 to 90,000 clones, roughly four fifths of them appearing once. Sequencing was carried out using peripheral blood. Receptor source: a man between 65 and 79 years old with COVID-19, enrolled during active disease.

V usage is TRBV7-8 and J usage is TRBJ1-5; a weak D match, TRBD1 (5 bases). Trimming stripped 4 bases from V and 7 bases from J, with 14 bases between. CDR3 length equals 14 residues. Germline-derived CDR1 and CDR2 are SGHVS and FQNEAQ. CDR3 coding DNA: TGTGCCAGCAGCTCACCGGGACTTCAGCAGCCCCAGCATTTT. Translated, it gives CASSSPGLQQPQHF.

CDR3 loop: CASRYGRNTGELFF. Here the CDR3 DNA reads TGTGCCAGCCGTTATGGCCGAAACACCGGGGAGCTGTTTTTT. V usage is TRBV7-8 and J usage is TRBJ2-2; D remains ambiguous. Germline V gene lookup returns CDR1 SGHVS and CDR2 FQNEAQ. Trimming removed 8 bases from V and 2 bases from J, with 12 bases in between. The CDR3 covers 14 residues.

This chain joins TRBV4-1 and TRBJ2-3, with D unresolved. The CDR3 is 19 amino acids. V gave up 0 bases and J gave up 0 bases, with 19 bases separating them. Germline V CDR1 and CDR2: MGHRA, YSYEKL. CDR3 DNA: TGCGCCAGCAGCCAAGACGGATCGCTGAGAGGCGCTAGCACAGATACGCAGTATTTT. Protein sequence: CASSQDGSLRGASTDTQYF.

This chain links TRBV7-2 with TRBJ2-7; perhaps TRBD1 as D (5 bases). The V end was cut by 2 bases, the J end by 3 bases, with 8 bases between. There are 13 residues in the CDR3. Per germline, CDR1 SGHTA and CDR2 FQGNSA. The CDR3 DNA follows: TGTGCCAGCAGCTTAAAAGACAGCTACGAGCAGTACTTC. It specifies CASSLKDSYEQYF.

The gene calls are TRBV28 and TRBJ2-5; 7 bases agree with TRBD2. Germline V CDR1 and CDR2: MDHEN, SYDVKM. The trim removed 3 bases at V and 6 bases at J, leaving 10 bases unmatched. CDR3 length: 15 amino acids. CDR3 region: CASSFAGTKEKTQYF. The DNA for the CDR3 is TGTGCCAGCAGTTTTGCGGGGACTAAGGAGAAGACCCAGTACTTC.